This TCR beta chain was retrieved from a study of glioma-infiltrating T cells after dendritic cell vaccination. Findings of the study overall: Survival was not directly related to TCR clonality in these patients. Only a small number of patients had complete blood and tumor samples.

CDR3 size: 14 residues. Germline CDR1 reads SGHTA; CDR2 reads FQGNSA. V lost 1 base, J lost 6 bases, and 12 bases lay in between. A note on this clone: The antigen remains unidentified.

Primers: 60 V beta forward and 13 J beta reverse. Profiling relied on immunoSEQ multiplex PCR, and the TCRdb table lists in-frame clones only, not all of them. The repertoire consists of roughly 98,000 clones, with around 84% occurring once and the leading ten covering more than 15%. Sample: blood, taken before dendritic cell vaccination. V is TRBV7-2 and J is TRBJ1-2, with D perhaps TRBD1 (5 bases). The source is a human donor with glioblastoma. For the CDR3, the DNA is TGTGCCAGCAGCTTAGGCAGGGTTGAAGATGGCTACACCTTC. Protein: CASSLGRVEDGYTF.